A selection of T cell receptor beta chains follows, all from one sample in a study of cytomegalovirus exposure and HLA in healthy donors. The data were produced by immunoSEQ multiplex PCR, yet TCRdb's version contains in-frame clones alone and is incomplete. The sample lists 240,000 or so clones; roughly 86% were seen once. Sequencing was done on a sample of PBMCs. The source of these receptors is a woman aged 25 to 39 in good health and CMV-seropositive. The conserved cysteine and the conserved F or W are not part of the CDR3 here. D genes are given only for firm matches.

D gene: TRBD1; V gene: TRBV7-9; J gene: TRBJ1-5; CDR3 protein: ASSFTGEADQPQH
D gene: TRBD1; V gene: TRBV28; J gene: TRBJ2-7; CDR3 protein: ASSSYTGTGGTGQIYEQY
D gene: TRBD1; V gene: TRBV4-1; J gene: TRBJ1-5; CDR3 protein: ASSQFPPGTGANQPQH
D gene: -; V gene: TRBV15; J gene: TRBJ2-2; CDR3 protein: ATSRDRVDTGELF
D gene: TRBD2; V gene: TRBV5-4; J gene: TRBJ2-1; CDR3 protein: ASSSPGTSGRGEQF
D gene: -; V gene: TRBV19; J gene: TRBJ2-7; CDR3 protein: ASSIGNRAYEQY
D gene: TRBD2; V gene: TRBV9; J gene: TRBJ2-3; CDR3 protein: ASSATRLASSTDTQY
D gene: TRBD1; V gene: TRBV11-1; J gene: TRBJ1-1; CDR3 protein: ASSPGRGHQNTEAF
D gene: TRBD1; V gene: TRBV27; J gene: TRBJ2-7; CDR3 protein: ASSPGTGYEQY
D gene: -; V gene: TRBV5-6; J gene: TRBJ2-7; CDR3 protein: ASRRGLEQY
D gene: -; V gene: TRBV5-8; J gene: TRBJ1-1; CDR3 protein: ASSGDSYTEAF
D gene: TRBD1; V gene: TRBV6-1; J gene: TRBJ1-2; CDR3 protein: ASSYMTGGTYGYT
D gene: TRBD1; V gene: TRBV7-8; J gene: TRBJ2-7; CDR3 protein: ASSAGTGDTYEQY
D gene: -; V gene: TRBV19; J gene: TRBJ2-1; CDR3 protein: ASSLTGYNEQF
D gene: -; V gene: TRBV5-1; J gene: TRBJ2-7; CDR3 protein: ASSQGTTYEQY
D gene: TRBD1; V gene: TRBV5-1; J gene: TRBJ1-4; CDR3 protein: ASSLQGASNEKLF
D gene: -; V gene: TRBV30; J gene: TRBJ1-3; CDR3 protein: AWSVESSGNTIY
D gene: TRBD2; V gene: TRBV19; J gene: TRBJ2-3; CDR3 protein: ASSPLANTDTQY
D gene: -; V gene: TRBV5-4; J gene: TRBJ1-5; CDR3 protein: ASSLGPEDFQPQH
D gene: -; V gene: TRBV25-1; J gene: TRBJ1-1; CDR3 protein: ASNLGGFATEAF
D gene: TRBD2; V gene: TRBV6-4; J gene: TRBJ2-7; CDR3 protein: ASTRLAEPGEQY
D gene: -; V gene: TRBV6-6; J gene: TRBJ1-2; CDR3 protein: ATSLMGGPYGYT
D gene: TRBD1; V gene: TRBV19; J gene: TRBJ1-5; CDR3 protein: ATGTEFTLGNQPQH
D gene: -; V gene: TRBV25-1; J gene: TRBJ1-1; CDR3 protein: ASSDVVFREAF
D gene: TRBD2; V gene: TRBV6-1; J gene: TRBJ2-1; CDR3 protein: ASSELGLAGYNEQF
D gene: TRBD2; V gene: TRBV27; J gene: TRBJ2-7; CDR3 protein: ASSPSAGTSGYEQY
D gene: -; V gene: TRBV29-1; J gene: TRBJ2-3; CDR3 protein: SVVDRGSTDTQY
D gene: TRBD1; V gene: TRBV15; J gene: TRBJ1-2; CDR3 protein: ATRTGAKNYGYT
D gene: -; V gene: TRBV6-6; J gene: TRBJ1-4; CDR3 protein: ASRGSGTNEKLF
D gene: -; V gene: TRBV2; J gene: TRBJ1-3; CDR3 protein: ASNQDSGNTIY
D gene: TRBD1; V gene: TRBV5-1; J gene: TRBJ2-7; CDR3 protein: ASRDRGFLEQY
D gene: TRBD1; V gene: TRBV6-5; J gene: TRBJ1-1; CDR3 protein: ASSYGTDTEAF
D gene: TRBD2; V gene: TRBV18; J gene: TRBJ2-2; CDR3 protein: ASSTAGDTTGELF
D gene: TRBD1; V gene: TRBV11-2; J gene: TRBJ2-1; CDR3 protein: ASSLDAEDRADEQF
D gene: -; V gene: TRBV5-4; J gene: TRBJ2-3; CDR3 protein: ASSPRADTQY
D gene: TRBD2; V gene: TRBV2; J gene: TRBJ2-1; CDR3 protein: ASSEARGVGEQF
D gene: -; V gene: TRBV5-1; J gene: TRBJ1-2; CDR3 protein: ASRYRVPTHLNYGYT
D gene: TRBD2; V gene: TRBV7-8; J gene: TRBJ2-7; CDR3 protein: ASSLSHSGSYEQY
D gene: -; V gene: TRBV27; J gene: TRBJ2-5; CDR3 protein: ASSPYRGDPETQY
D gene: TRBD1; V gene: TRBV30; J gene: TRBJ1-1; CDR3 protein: AWSRTGLNTEAF
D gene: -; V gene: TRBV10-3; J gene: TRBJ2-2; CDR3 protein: AISVELTGDTGELF
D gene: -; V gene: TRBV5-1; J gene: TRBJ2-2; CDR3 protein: ASSYQASNTGELF
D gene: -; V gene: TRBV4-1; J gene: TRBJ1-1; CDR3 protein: ASSQDIAGGTEAF
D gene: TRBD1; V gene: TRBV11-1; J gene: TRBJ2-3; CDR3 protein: ASSSLTGPDTQY
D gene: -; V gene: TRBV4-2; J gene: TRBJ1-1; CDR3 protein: ASSQDRGGNTEAF
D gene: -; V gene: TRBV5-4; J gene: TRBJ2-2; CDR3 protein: ASSLRWTASAGTTGELF
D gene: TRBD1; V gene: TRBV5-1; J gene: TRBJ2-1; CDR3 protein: ASSPGTGWSNEQF
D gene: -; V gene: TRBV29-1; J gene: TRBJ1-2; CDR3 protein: SVEDAGGLGYT
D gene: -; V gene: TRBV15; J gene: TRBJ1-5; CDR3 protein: ATSRDRGRGQPQH
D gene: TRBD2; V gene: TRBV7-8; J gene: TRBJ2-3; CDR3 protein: ASSKASGLTDTQY
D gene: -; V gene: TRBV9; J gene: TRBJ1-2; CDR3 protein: ASSVGRWADGYT
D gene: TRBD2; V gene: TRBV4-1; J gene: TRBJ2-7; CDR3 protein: ASSPLRLAGSEQY
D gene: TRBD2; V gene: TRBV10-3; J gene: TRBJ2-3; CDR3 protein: AISASGERATDTQY